The source of this TCR beta chain is a study of blood T cells in healthy people across ages. Points from the study as a whole: The study found more naive CD4+ cells and higher diversity in long-lived than aged donors.

On this clonotype: Antigen unknown.

Germline loops: CDR1 KGHDR, CDR2 SFDVKD. The germline V and J ends were trimmed by 0 bases and 0 bases, with 12 bases remaining between them. CDR3 size: 17 residues. The use of a sample-barcoded 5' primer and a J-beta primer mix characterized a second PCR of about 7 to 12 cycles. Sequencing recovered at least 3 million CDR3-containing paired-end reads from each sample. One entry per CDR3 protein results from TCRdb running MiXCR on the 5' RACE reads. This sample has 1,500,000 or so distinct CDR3 sequences, with around 59% found just once. This receptor was identified in a man younger than 30 in good health. Source material: blood. The rearrangement joins TRBV24-1 to TRBJ2-3; either TRBD1 or TRBD2 may fit D (5 bases each). The CDR3 spells CATSDLEGMGSTDTQYF. For the CDR3, the DNA is TGTGCCACCAGTGATTTGGAGGGGATGGGTAGCACAGATACGCAGTATTTT.